The clone carrying this T cell receptor (beta chain) was seen a handful of times. No antigen is known for it. This entry comes from a study of T cells after yellow fever vaccination. Conversion of TCR transcripts into cDNA relied on 5'RACE template switching, which added a universal primer site and UMIs. TCRdb recomputed calls from the 5' RACE reads with MiXCR, one row per CDR3 protein. The data show some 420,000 distinct CDR3 sequences, with roughly a sixth seen just once and roughly a sixth held by the top ten. General study findings and limits: Booster samples showed a return of most primary-vaccination clones (around 96% CD4, approximately 88% CD8).

The sequence was obtained from a man between 18 and 29 years old who received the YFV17D yellow fever vaccine. The source was PBMCs, collected before the yellow fever booster vaccination.

CDR3 coding DNA: TGTGCCAGCAGGAGGACAGGGGATAAAGATACGCAGTATTTT. The encoded protein is CASRRTGDKDTQYF. The chain combines TRBV6-2 or TRBV6-3 with TRBJ2-3; the match to TRBD1 covers 9 bases. The CDR3 extends over 14 amino acids. The germline V gene has CDR1 MNHEY and CDR2 SVGEGT. V was pared by 6 bases and J by 5 bases, with 6 bases of the junction left unmatched.